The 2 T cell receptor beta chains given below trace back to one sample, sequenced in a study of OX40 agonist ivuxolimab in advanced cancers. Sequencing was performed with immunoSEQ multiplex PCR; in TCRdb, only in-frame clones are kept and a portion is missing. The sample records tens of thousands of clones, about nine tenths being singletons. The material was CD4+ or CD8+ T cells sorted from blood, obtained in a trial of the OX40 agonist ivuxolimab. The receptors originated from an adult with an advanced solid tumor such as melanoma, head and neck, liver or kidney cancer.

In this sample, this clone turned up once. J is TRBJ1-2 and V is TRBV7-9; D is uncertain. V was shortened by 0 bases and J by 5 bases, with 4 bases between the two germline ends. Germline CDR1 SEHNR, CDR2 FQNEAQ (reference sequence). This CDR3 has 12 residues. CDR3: CASSLAVYGYTF. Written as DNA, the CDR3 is TGTGCCAGCAGCTTAGCGGTATATGGCTACACCTTC.

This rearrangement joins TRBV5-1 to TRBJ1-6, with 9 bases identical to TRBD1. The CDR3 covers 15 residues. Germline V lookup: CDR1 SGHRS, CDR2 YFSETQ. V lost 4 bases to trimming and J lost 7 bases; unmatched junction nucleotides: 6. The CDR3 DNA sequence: TGCGCCAGCAGCCACGGGGACAGGGTGAATTCACCCCTCCACTTT. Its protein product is CASSHGDRVNSPLHF.